This entry is about one TCR beta chain. Its antigen remains unidentified. This sample was taken from a study of early T cells in non-severe SARS-CoV-2 infection. About the study: Whole-blood bulk RNA, unsorted, was sequenced, and chains were unpaired. Broader study findings: Lookups in VDJdb leaned toward anti-spike CD8 responses and missed private and CD4 specificities.

Researchers attached unique molecular identifiers to individual cDNA molecules. TCRdb recomputed calls from the 5' RACE reads with MiXCR, one row per CDR3 protein. Seen here are 50,000 or so distinct CDR3 sequences, less than 15% observed once, and the top ten hold approximately 10%. The germline V gene encodes CDR1 MNHEY and CDR2 SVGEGT. The CDR3 has 14 amino acids. Trimming left V 2 bases short and J 2 bases short, with 8 bases between. V usage is TRBV6-2 or TRBV6-3 and J usage is TRBJ2-3; D unresolved. Sequencing used whole blood. This sequence originates from an adult who was a healthcare worker with PCR-confirmed SARS-CoV-2 infection or an uninfected control (not recorded which). CDR3 in amino acids: CASSYGPPTDTQYF. The CDR3 DNA reads TGTGCCAGCAGTTACGGCCCCCCCACAGATACGCAGTATTTT.